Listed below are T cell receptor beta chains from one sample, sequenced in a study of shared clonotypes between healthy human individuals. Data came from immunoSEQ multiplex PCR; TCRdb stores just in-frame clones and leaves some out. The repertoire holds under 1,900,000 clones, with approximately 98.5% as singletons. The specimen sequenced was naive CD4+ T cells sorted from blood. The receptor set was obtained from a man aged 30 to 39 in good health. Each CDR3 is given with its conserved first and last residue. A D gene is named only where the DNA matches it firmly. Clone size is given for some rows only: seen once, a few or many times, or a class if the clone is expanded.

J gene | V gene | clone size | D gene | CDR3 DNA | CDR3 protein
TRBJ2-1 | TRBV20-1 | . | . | TGCAGTGCCCTGTTATACAATGAGCAGTTCTTC | CSALLYNEQFF
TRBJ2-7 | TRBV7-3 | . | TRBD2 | TGTGCCAGCAGCTACGGACTAGCGGGATACGAGCAGTACTTC | CASSYGLAGYEQYF
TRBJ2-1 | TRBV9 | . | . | TGTGCCAGCAGCCCCCAGACTAGTGGTTCTGTCAATGAGCAGTTCTTC | CASSPQTSGSVNEQFF
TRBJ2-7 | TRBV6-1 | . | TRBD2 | TGTGCCAGCAGTGGGACTAGCGGGGCCTACGAGCAGTACTTC | CASSGTSGAYEQYF
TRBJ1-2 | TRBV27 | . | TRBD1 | TGTGCCAGCAGTTTGGGGACAGGTCTCTATGGCTACACCTTC | CASSLGTGLYGYTF
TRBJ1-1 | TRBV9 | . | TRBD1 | TGTGCCAGCAGCGTAGATCCGACAGGGGGCGTTTTTACTGAAGCTTTCTTT | CASSVDPTGGVFTEAFF
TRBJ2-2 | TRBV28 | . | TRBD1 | TGTGCCAGCAGTTTATGGGGGTCAGGGGGTACCGGGGAGCTGTTTTTT | CASSLWGSGGTGELFF
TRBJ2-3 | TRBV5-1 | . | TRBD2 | TGCGCCAGCAGCCATACCGGGACTAGCGGCACAGATACGCAGTATTTT | CASSHTGTSGTDTQYF
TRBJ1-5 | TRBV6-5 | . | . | TGTGCCAGCAGTGGCGGGACGATGAATCAGCCCCAGCATTTT | CASSGGTMNQPQHF
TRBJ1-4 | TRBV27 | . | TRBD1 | TGTGCCAGCAGTTTTCGGGACAGGGGTCGGGAAAAACTGTTTTTT | CASSFRDRGREKLFF
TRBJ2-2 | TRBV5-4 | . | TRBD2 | TGTGCCAGCAGCCCGGGAGGTCTAGCGGGAGGTAGTACCGGGGAGCTGTTTTTT | CASSPGGLAGGSTGELFF
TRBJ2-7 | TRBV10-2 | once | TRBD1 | TGCGCCAGCAGTGCTGGCCCACCGGGACAGGGAATATACGAGCAGTACTTC | CASSAGPPGQGIYEQYF
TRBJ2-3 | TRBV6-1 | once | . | TGTGCCAGCAGTGAATACAGAAAAACAGATACGCAGTATTTT | CASSEYRKTDTQYF